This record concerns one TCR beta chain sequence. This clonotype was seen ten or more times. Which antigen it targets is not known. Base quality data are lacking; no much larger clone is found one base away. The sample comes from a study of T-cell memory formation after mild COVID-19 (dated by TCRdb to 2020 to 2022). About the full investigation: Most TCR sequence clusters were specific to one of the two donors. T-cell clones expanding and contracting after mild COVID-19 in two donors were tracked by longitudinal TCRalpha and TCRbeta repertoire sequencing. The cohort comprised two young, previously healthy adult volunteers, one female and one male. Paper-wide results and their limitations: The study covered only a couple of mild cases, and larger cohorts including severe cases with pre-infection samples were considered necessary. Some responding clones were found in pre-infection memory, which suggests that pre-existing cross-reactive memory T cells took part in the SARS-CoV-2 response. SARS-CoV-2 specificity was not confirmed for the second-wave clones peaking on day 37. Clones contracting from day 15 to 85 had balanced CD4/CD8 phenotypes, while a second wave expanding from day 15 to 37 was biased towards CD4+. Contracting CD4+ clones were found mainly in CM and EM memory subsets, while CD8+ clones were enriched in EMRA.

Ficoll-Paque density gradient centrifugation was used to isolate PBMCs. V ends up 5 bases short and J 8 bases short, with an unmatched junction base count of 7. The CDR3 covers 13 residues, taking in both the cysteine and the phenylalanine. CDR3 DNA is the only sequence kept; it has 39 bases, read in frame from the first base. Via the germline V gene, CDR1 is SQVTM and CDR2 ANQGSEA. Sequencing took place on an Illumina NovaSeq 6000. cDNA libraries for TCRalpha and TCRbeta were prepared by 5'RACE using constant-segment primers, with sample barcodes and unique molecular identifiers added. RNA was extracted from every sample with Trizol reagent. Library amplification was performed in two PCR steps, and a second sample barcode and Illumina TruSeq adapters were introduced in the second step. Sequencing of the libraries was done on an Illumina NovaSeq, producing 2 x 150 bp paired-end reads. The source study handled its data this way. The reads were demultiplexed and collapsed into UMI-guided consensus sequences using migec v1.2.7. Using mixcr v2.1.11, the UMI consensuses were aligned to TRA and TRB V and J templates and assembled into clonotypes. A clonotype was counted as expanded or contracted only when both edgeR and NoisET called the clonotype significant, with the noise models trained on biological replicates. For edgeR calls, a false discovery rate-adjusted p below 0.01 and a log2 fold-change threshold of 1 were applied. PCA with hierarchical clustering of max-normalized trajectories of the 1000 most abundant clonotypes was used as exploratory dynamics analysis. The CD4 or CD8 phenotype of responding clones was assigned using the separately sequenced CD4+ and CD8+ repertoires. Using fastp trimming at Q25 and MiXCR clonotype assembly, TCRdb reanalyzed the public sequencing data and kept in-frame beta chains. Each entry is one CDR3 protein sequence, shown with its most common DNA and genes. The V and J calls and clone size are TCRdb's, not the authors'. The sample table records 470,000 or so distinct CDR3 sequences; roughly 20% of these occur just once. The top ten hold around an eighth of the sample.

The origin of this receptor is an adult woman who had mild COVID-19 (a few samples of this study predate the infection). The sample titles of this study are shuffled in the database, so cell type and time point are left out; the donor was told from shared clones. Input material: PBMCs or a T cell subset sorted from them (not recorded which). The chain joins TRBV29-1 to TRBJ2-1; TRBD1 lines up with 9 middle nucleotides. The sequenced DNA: TGCAGCGTTAAGGGGACAGGGATGCATGAGCAGTTCTTC. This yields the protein CSVKGTGMHEQFF.